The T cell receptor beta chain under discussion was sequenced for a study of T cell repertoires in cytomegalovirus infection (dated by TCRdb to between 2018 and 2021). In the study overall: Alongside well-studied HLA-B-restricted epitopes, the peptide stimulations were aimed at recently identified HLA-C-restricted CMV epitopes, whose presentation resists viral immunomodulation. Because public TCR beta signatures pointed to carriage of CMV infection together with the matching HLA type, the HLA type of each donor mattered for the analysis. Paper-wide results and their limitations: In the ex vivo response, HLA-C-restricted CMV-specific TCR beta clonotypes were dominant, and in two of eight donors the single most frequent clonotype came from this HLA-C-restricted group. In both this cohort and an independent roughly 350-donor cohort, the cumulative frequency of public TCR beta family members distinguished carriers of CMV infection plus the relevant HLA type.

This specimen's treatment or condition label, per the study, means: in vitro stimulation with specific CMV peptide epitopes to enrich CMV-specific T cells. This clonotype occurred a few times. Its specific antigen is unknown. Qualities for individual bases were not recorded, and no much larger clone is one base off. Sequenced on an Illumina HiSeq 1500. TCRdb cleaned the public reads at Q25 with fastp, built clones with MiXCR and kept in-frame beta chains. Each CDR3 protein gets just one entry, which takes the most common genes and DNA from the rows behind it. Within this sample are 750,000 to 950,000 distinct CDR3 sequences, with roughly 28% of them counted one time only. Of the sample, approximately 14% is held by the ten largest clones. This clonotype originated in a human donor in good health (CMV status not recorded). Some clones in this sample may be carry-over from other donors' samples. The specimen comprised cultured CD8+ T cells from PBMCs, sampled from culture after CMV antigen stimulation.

The CDR3 reads CASSYSVLAGGNEQFF. The DNA reads TGTGCCAGCAGTTACTCGGTGCTAGCGGGGGGCAATGAGCAGTTCTTC. The chain couples TRBV6-5 to TRBJ2-1; 11 middle bases align to TRBD2. For CDR1 and CDR2, the germline V gene lists MNHEY and SVGAGI. Reading from cysteine to phenylalanine, the CDR3 counts 16 amino acids. Just CDR3 DNA is preserved here, 48 bases in frame from base 1. V is trimmed back by 0 bases and J by 6 bases, and the junction contains 4 bases that no gene match accounts for.